A selection of T cell receptor beta chains follows, all from one sample in a study of T cell changes during pregnancy in multiple sclerosis. Data came from immunoSEQ multiplex PCR; TCRdb stores just in-frame clones and leaves some out. There are 25,000 to 35,000 clones in the sample; roughly 89% occur only once, and 0.8% lies in the top ten. The input for sequencing was CD4+ T cells from peripheral blood mononuclear cells, taken in the second trimester of pregnancy. The receptors come from a female donor with multiple sclerosis, enrolled in a pregnancy study. Both conserved end residues are part of each CDR3. The order of the fields is clone size, J gene, D gene, V gene, CDR3 DNA, CDR3 protein. A D gene is named only where the DNA matches it firmly. Part of the rows lack a size; the others show once, few, many or a class for expanded clones.

size: .; J: TRBJ2-5; D: TRBD2; V: TRBV5-4; DNA: TGTGCCAGCATGATACGCGGGGGGGGGCAAGAGACCCAGTACTTC; CDR3: CASMIRGGGQETQYF
size: .; J: TRBJ1-5; D: .; V: TRBV5-1; DNA: TGCGCCAGCAGCTTCGGGGGGGATCAGCCCCAGCATTTT; CDR3: CASSFGGDQPQHF
size: .; J: TRBJ2-7; D: TRBD2; V: TRBV7-8; DNA: TGTGCCAGCAGCAAAGGGGCTAGCGGGACCTACTACGAGCAGTACTTC; CDR3: CASSKGASGTYYEQYF
size: .; J: TRBJ2-3; D: .; V: TRBV2; DNA: TGTGCCAGCAGTGAAAGGGGGTTGGTAGATACGCAGTATTTT; CDR3: CASSERGLVDTQYF
size: few; J: TRBJ1-5; D: TRBD1; V: TRBV6-6; DNA: TGTGCCTTAGGACAGGCACCAAATCAGCCCCAGCATTTT; CDR3: CALGQAPNQPQHF
size: .; J: TRBJ2-1; D: TRBD2; V: TRBV2; DNA: TGTGCCAGCAGCGTCACAGCGGGGGGGTACAATGAGCAGTTCTTC; CDR3: CASSVTAGGYNEQFF
size: .; J: TRBJ2-3; D: .; V: TRBV5-4; DNA: TGTGCCAGCAGCCCGGGATATTTGAGGGGGGGGCGTCGGACAGATACGCAGTATTTT; CDR3: CASSPGYLRGGRRTDTQYF
size: .; J: TRBJ2-1; D: TRBD1; V: TRBV23-1; DNA: TGCGCCAGCAGTCAATCGTGGGGACAGGGGTCCTACAATGAGCAGTTCTTC; CDR3: CASSQSWGQGSYNEQFF
size: once; J: TRBJ1-4; D: .; V: TRBV7-8; DNA: TGTGCCAGCAGCTTCCACAGGACGAGAGCTAATGAAAAACTGTTTTTT; CDR3: CASSFHRTRANEKLFF
size: .; J: TRBJ2-6; D: TRBD1; V: TRBV11-3; DNA: TGTGCCAGCAGCTTCCGGGACAGCCTTTCCTCTGGGGCCAACGTCCTGACTTTC; CDR3: CASSFRDSLSSGANVLTF
size: .; J: TRBJ2-3; D: .; V: TRBV5-4; DNA: TGTGCCAGCAGGGAGGCAGGGGCGCGGACAGATACGCAGTATTTT; CDR3: CASREAGARTDTQYF
size: .; J: TRBJ2-1; D: TRBD2; V: TRBV11-2; DNA: TGTGCCAGCAGCTTAGCACTAGCGAGTAATGAGCAGTTCTTC; CDR3: CASSLALASNEQFF
size: .; J: TRBJ2-2; D: .; V: TRBV11-2; DNA: TGTGCCAGCAGCTTAGTGAGCAGCGACACCGGGGAGCTGTTTTTT; CDR3: CASSLVSSDTGELFF
size: .; J: TRBJ2-3; D: TRBD2; V: TRBV11-3; DNA: TGTGCCAGCCTAGCGGGGGGGACAGATACGCAGTATTTT; CDR3: CASLAGGTDTQYF
size: once; J: TRBJ2-7; D: TRBD1; V: TRBV5-5; DNA: TGTGCCAGCAGCCAAACCTTACAAACAGGGGCCTACGAGCAGTACTTC; CDR3: CASSQTLQTGAYEQYF
size: .; J: TRBJ2-5; D: TRBD2; V: TRBV7-3; DNA: TGTGCCAGCGGGGCCGGGACTAGGGGGGGGACCCAGTACTTC; CDR3: CASGAGTRGGTQYF
size: .; J: TRBJ1-6; D: .; V: TRBV6-5; DNA: TGTGCCAGCAGCAATCAGATTTCACCCCTCCACTTT; CDR3: CASSNQISPLHF
size: .; J: TRBJ2-5; D: .; V: TRBV5-1; DNA: TGCGCCAGCGCCGCCTTGAGCCAAGAGACCCAGTACTTC; CDR3: CASAALSQETQYF
size: once; J: TRBJ1-2; D: .; V: TRBV6-5; DNA: TGTGCCAGCAGGCCGACAGTACCACTATGGGGCTACACCTTC; CDR3: CASRPTVPLWGYTF
size: .; J: TRBJ1-4; D: .; V: TRBV7-7; DNA: TGTGCTAGCAGCTTAGGGGGGGTCACAGAAAAACTGTTTTTT; CDR3: CASSLGGVTEKLFF
size: once; J: TRBJ1-2; D: .; V: TRBV30; DNA: TGTGCCTGGAGTCCAGGGGTAATGAGGGGCTACACCTTC; CDR3: CAWSPGVMRGYTF
size: once; J: TRBJ2-5; D: .; V: TRBV5-6; DNA: TGTGCCAGCAGCTTCAGGGGCGCGGAGACCCAGTACTTC; CDR3: CASSFRGAETQYF
size: .; J: TRBJ2-2; D: TRBD1; V: TRBV9; DNA: TGTGCCAGCAGCGGCCAAACCGGGACAGGGCCCGGCGGGGAGCTGTTTTTT; CDR3: CASSGQTGTGPGGELFF
size: .; J: TRBJ2-7; D: TRBD2; V: TRBV7-6; DNA: TGTGCCAGCAGCTCGGGCGGGGGGGGTAGAAAGCAGTACTTC; CDR3: CASSSGGGGRKQYF
size: .; J: TRBJ1-2; D: TRBD1; V: TRBV4-2; DNA: TGTGCCAGCAGCCAAGGGGACAGCTACTATGGCTACACCTTC; CDR3: CASSQGDSYYGYTF
size: .; J: TRBJ2-2; D: TRBD2; V: TRBV6-1; DNA: TGTGCCAGCACCCTAAACGGGGGGGACACCGGGGAGCTGTTTTTT; CDR3: CASTLNGGDTGELFF
size: .; J: TRBJ2-7; D: TRBD1; V: TRBV7-6; DNA: TGTGCCAGCAGCTTAAAACAGGGGGTCGGGGAGCAGTACTTC; CDR3: CASSLKQGVGEQYF
size: .; J: TRBJ1-2; D: TRBD1; V: TRBV12-5; DNA: TGTGCTTCTTCCGGGACAGGGTATGGCTACACCTTC; CDR3: CASSGTGYGYTF
size: .; J: TRBJ2-5; D: .; V: TRBV11-3; DNA: TGTGCCAGCAGCTTAGGTAGCCAAGAGACCCAGTACTTC; CDR3: CASSLGSQETQYF